This section outlines one T cell receptor beta chain sequence together with its context. Antigen specificity is unknown. The data stem from a study of T cells in pancreatic ductal adenocarcinoma. Overall study results and limits: Mean clonality was approximately 0.1 in tumors and around 0.065 in blood, not significantly different.

Data came from immunoSEQ multiplex PCR; TCRdb stores just in-frame clones and leaves some out. This repertoire shows about 97,000 clones, over 90% found once; its top ten account for less than 4%. The selected patients with pancreatic ductal adenocarcinoma had surgery but no neoadjuvant therapy. The CDR3 extends over 18 amino acids. V shed 0 bases and J 1 base; nucleotides not matched to a gene: 11. Germline lookup yields CDR1 SGHRS and CDR2 YFSETQ. The receptor was isolated from a human donor with pancreatic ductal adenocarcinoma. The V gene is TRBV5-1, the J gene TRBJ2-7; 9 nucleotides line up with TRBD1. Sequencing was performed on PBMCs. The CDR3 DNA reads TGCGCCAGCAGCTTGGGGGGGACAGGGACCCTAGGATCCTACGAGCAGTACTTC. Residues: CASSLGGTGTLGSYEQYF.